A single sample is the source of the 8 T cell receptor beta chains below, sequenced in a study of blood T cell repertoires in COVID-19 (TCRdb year 2020). Receptor libraries were prepared by the immunoSEQ multiplex PCR assay. TCRdb holds this immuneACCESS table with in-frame rearrangements only. Some clones are missing; in checked studies, unresolved V genes explain under half, and the rest has no known cause. The sample table contains roughly 70,000 clones; only one count was recorded for approximately 84% of them. The ten largest clones capture 28% of the sample. Material for sequencing was peripheral blood. Receptor source: a human donor in a cohort sampled during active COVID-19.

The chain combines TRBV2 with TRBJ2-7; tentative D call: TRBD2 (6 bases). V gave up 2 bases and J gave up 3 bases, with 14 bases separating them. The CDR3 is 15 residues long. In germline, CDR1 is SNHLY, CDR2 FYNNEI. CDR3 sequence reads: CASSELAGTGYEQYF. In nucleotides, the CDR3 is TGTGCCAGCAGTGAATTGGCGGGGACGGGCTACGAGCAGTACTTC.

The chain uses TRBV19 and TRBJ2-3, with TRBD1 as a possible D gene (5 bases). V lost 3 bases and J 3 bases, leaving 10 bases between the germline ends. Germline loops: CDR1 LNHDA, CDR2 SQIVND (reference sequence). The CDR3 consists of 14 residues. The CDR3 spells CASSIETVTDTQYF. DNA for the CDR3: TGTGCCAGTAGTATCGAGACAGTAACAGATACGCAGTATTTT.

This chain joins TRBV11-2 and TRBJ2-1, with TRBD2 matching 8 bases. Germline lookup yields CDR1 SGHAT and CDR2 FQNNGV. There are 17 residues in the CDR3. Trimming took 2 bases from V and 1 from J; bases not matched to a gene: 7. The CDR3 spells CASSLIRGGLSYNEQFF. For the CDR3, the DNA is TGTGCCAGCAGCTTAATTCGGGGGGGACTTTCCTACAATGAGCAGTTCTTC.

The chain uses TRBV4-1 and TRBJ2-5; 10 bases match TRBD2. Germline V gene data show CDR1 as MGHRA and CDR2 as YSYEKL. This CDR3 has 15 residues. After removal of 3 bases from V and 4 bases from J, the junction contained 5 bases not matched to a gene. DNA of the CDR3: TGCGCCAGCAGCCAGAGCGGGGGGGCTGTAGAGACCCAGTACTTC. Protein: CASSQSGGAVETQYF.

The J gene is TRBJ2-3, the V gene TRBV6-5, with 7 bases lining up with TRBD1. V shed 5 bases and J 2 bases; nucleotides not matched to a gene: 7. Germline-derived CDR1 and CDR2 are MNHEY and SVGAGI. CDR3 size: 15 residues. DNA of the CDR3: TGTGCCAGCAGTCTAAGGGGGCTGATCACAGATACGCAGTATTTT. Its translation is CASSLRGLITDTQYF.

The chain couples TRBV12-3 or TRBV12-4 to TRBJ1-1; weak D call: TRBD1 (6 bases). The V end lost 3 bases, the J end lost 5 bases, and 10 bases lay between the germline ends. The CDR3 is made up of 13 amino acids. CDR3 protein: CASSLSRGTEAFF. CDR3 bases: TGTGCCAGCAGTTTGTCCAGGGGAACTGAAGCTTTCTTT.

The chain is built from TRBV5-1 and TRBJ2-5; TRBD1 agrees at 8 bases. CDR1 SGHRS and CDR2 YFSETQ come from the germline V gene. V lost 3 bases and J lost 3; bases outside the gene matches: 10. There are 16 residues in the CDR3. CDR3 DNA sequence: TGCGCCAGCAGCTGGATCGGACAGGGTGTCGAAGAGACCCAGTACTTC. It translates to CASSWIGQGVEETQYF.

This clone was seen only a few times. The chain is built from TRBV5-1 and TRBJ2-7; 7 bases align to TRBD2. With V trimmed by 5 bases and J by 6 bases, 5 bases remained unmatched. The CDR3 runs 12 residues. Germline V CDR1 and CDR2: SGHRS, YFSETQ. The CDR3 region is CASREPGGEQYF. CDR3 DNA sequence: TGCGCCAGCAGGGAACCGGGGGGCGAGCAGTACTTC.